The following is a T cell receptor beta chain sequence with its context. The data belong to a study of shared clonotypes between healthy human individuals. Germline V gene data show CDR1 as SGHAT and CDR2 as FQDESV (reference sequence). This CDR3 is 13 amino acids long. V was clipped by 5 bases and J by 4 bases, with 12 bases between them. This table comes from immunoSEQ multiplex PCR, and its TCRdb copy is limited to in-frame clones, with some not included. The sample lists about 330,000 clones; roughly 84% were seen once. This receptor was taken from a man between 18 and 35 years old in good health. The genes are TRBV11-1 and TRBJ2-7; no clear D gene. Sequenced input: memory CD8+ T cells sorted from blood. Subset given: CD45RO+ cells pooled with CCR7-negative TemRA cells. CDR3 residues: CASSLRTGYEQYF. CDR3 in DNA: TGTGCCAGCAGCCTCCGGACCGGGTACGAGCAGTACTTC. Variable domain in full (rest from reference TRBV11-1 and TRBJ2-7): EAEVAQSPRYKITEKSQAVAFWCDPISGHATLYWYRQILGQGPELLVQFQDESVVDDSQLPKDRFSAERLKGVDSTLKIQPAELGDSAMYLCASSLRTGYEQYFGPGTRLTVT.